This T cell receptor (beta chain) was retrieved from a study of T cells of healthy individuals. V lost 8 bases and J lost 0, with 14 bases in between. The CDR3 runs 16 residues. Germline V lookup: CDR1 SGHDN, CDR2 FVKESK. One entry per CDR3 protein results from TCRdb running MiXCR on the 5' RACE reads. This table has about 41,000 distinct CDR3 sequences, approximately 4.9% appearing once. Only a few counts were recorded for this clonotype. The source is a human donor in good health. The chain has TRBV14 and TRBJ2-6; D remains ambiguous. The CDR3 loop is CASSRTLLSGANVLTF. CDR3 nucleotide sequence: TGTGCCAGCTCCCGGACCCTTCTCTCTGGGGCCAACGTCCTGACTTTC.